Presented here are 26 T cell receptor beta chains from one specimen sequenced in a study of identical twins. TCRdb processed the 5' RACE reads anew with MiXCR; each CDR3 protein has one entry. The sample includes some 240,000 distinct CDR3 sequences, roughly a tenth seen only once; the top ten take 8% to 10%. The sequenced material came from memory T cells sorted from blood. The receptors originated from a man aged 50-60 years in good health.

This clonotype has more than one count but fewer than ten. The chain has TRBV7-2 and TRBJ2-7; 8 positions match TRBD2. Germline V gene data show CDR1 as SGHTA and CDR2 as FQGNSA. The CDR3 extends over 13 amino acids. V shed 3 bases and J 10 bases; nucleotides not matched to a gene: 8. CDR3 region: CASSLDSGKVQYF. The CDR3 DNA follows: TGTGCCAGCAGCTTGGATAGCGGGAAGGTTCAGTACTTC.

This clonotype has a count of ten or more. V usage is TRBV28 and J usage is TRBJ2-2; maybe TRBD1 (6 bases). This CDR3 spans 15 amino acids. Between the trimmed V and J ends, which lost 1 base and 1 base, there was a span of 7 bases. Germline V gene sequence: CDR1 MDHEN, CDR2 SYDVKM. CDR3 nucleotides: TGTGCCAGCAGTTTATTAGGGGGGAACACCGGGGAGCTGTTTTTT. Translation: CASSLLGGNTGELFF. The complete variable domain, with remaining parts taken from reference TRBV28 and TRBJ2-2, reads DVKVTQSSRYLVKRTGEKVFLECVQDMDHENMFWYRQDPGLGLRLIYFSYDVKMKEKGDIPEGYSVSREKKERFSLILESASTNQTSMYLCASSLLGGNTGELFFGEGSRLTVL.

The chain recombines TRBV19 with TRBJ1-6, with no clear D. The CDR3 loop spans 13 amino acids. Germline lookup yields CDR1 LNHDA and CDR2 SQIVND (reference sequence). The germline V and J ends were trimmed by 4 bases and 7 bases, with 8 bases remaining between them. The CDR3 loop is CASSTWENSPLHF. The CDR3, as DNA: TGTGCCAGTAGTACCTGGGAGAATTCACCCCTCCACTTT. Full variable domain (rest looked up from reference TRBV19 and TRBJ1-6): DGGITQSPKYLFRKEGQNVTLSCEQNLNHDAMYWYRQDPGQGLRLIYYSQIVNDFQKGDIAEGYSVSREKKESFPLTVTSAQKNPTAFYLCASSTWENSPLHFGNGTRLTVT.

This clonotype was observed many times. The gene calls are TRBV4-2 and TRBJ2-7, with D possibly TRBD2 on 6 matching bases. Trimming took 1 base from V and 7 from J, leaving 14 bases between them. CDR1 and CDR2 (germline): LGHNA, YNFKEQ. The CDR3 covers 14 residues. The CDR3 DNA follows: TGTGCCAGCAGCCAAGTAGGCGTACGGGGGGAGCAGTACTTC. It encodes CASSQVGVRGEQYF.

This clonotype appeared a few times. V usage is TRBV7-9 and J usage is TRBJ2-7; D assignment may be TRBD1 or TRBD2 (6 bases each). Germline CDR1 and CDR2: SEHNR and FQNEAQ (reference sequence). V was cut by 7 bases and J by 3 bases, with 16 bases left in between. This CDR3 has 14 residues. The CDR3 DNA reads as TGTGCCAGCAACGATGGGGGGCGTCGCTACGAGCAGTACTTC. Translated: CASNDGGRRYEQYF.

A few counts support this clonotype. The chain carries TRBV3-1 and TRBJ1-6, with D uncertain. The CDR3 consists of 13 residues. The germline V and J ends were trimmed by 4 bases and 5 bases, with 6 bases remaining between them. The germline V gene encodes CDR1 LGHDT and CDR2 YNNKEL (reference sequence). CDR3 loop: CASSPQNNSPLHF. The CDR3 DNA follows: TGTGCCAGCAGCCCCCAGAATAATTCACCCCTCCACTTT.

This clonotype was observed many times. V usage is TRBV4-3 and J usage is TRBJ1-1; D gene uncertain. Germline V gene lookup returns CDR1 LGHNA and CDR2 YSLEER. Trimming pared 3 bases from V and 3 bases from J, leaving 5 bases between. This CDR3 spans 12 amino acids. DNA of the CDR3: TGCGCCAGCAGCCATCAGGACACTGAAGCTTTCTTT. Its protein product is CASSHQDTEAFF.

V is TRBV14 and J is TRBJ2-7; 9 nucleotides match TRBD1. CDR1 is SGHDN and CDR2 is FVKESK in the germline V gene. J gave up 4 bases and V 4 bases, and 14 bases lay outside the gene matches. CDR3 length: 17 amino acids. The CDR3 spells CASSPIWGQGRGYEQYF. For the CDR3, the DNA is TGTGCCAGCAGCCCGATCTGGGGACAGGGCCGCGGGTACGAGCAGTACTTC.

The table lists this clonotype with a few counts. The DNA of the CDR3 is TGTGCCAGCAGCCAAGCTGCGGGAGGGCCGGGGGAGCAGTTCTTC. Translated, it gives CASSQAAGGPGEQFF. The rearrangement joins TRBV14 to TRBJ2-1, with 9 bases that match TRBD2. Germline CDR1 reads SGHDN; CDR2 reads FVKESK. The junction had 8 bases not matched to a gene; V was cut back by 1 base and J by 10 bases. The CDR3 has 15 residues.

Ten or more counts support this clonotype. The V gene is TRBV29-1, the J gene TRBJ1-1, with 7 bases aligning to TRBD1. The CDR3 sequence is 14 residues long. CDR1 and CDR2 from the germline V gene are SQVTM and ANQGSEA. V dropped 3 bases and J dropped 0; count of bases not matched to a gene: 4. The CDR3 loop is CSVDQGGMNTEAFF. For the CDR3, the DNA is TGCAGCGTTGATCAGGGGGGGATGAACACTGAAGCTTTCTTT.

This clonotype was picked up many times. CDR3 amino acids: CAISGTNERYEQYF. The CDR3 DNA sequence: TGTGCCATCAGTGGGACTAACGAACGCTACGAGCAGTACTTC. The rearrangement uses TRBV10-3 and TRBJ2-7, with D possibly matching TRBD2 (6 bases). The CDR3 extends over 14 amino acids. CDR1 is ENHRY, CDR2 SYGVKD, per germline. V lost 4 bases to trimming and J lost 3 bases, with 13 bases between them.

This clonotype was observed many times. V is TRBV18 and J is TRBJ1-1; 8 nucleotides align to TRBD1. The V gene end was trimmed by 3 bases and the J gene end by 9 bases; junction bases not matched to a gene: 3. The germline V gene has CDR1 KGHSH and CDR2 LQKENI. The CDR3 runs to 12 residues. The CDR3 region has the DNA TGTGCCAGCTCACCCGGACAGGGCCAAGCTTTCTTT. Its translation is CASSPGQGQAFF.

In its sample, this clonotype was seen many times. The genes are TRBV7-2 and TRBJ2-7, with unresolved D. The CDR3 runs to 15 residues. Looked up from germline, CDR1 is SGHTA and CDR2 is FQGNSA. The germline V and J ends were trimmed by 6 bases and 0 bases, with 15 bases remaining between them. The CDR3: CASRRRHLSSYEQYF. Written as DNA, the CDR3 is TGTGCCAGCAGACGCAGACATTTGAGCTCCTACGAGCAGTACTTC.

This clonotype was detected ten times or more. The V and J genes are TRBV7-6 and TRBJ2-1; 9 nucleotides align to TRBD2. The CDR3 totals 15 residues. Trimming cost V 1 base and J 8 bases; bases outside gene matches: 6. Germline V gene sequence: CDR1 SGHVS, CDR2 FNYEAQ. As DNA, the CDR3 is TGTGCCAGCAGCTTAGGCCTTAGCGGGAGATATGAGCAGTTCTTC. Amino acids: CASSLGLSGRYEQFF.

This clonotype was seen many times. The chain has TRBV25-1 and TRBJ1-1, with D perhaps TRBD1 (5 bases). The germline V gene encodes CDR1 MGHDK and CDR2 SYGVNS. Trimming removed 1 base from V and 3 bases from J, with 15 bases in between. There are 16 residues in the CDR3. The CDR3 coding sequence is TGTGCCAGCAGTGAATGGGGTGAGGGGTCGGACACTGAAGCTTTCTTT. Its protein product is CASSEWGEGSDTEAFF.

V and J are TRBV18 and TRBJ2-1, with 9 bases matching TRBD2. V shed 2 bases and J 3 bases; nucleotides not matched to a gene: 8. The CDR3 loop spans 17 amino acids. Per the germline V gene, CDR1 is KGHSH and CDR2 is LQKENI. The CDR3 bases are TGTGCCAGCTCACCAAGTGTTGGGACTAGCTTCTACAATGAGCAGTTCTTC. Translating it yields CASSPSVGTSFYNEQFF.

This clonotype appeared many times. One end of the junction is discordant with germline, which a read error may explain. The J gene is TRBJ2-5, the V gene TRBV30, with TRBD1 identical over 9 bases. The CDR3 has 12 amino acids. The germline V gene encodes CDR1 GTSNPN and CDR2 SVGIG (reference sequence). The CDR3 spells CAWSVKQGAGNF. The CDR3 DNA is TGTGCCTGGAGTGTTAAACAGGGGGCCGGTAACTTC.

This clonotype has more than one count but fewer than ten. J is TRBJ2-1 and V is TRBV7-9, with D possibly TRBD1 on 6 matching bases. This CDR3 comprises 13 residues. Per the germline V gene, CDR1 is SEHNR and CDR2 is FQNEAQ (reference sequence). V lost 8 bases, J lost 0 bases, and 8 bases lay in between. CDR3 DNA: TGTGCCAGCCAAGGGGGCTCCTACAATGAGCAGTTCTTC. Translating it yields CASQGGSYNEQFF.

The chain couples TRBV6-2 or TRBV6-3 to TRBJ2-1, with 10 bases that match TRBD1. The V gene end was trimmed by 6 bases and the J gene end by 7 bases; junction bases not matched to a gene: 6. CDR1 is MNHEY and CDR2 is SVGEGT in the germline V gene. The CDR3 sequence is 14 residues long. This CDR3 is CASRSGTGANEQFF. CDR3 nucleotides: TGTGCCAGCAGGTCCGGGACAGGGGCAAATGAGCAGTTCTTC.

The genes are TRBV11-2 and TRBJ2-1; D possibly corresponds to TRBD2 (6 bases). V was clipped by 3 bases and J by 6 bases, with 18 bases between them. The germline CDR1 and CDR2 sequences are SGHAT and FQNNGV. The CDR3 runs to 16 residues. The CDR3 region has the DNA TGTGCCAGCAGCTTCTGGAAACTAGCTGACTCCAATGAGCAGTTCTTC. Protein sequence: CASSFWKLADSNEQFF. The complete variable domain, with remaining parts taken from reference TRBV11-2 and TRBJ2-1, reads EAGVAQSPRYKIIEKRQSVAFWCNPISGHATLYWYQQILGQGPKLLIQFQNNGVVDDSQLPKDRFSAERLKGVDSTLKIQPAKLEDSAVYLCASSFWKLADSNEQFFGPGTRLTVL.

CDR3 sequence reads: CAWSVTRTSVIYEQYF. In nucleotides, the CDR3 is TGTGCCTGGAGTGTAACGCGGACTAGCGTGATCTACGAGCAGTACTTC. The rearrangement uses TRBV30 and TRBJ2-7; TRBD2 aligns across 9 bases. Trimming removed 0 bases from V and 3 bases from J; junction bases left unmatched: 9. Germline V gene sequence: CDR1 GTSNPN, CDR2 SVGIG (reference sequence). The CDR3 totals 16 residues.

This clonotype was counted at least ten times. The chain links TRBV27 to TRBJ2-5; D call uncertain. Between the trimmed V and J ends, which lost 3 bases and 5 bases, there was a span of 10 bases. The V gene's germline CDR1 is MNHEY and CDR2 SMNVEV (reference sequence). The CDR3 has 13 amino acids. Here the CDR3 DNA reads TGTGCCAGCAGTTTGGGCCACGGGGAGACCCAGTACTTC. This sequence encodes CASSLGHGETQYF.

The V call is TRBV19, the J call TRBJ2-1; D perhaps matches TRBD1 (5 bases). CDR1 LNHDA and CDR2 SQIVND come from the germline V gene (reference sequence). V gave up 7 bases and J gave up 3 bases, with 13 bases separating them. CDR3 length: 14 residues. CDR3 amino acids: CASTRSTVYNEQFF. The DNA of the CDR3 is TGTGCCAGTACCCGGTCGACAGTCTACAATGAGCAGTTCTTC. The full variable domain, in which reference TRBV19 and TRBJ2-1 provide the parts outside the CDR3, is DGGITQSPKYLFRKEGQNVTLSCEQNLNHDAMYWYRQDPGQGLRLIYYSQIVNDFQKGDIAEGYSVSREKKESFPLTVTSAQKNPTAFYLCASTRSTVYNEQFFGPGTRLTVL.

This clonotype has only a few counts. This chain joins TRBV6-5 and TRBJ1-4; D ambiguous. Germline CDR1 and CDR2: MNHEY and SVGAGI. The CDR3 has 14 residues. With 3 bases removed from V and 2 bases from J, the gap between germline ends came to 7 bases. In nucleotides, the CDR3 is TGTGCCAGCAGTTATATGCAGACTAATGAAAAACTGTTTTTT. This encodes CASSYMQTNEKLFF.

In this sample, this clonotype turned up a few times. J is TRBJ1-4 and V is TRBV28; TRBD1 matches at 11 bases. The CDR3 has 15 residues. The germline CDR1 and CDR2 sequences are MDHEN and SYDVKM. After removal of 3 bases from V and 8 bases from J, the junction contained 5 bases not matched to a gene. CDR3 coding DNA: TGTGCCAGCAGTTTCCCCGGACAGGGGGCGGAAAAACTGTTTTTT. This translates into CASSFPGQGAEKLFF. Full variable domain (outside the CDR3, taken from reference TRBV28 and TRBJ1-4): DVKVTQSSRYLVKRTGEKVFLECVQDMDHENMFWYRQDPGLGLRLIYFSYDVKMKEKGDIPEGYSVSREKKERFSLILESASTNQTSMYLCASSFPGQGAEKLFFGSGTQLSVL.

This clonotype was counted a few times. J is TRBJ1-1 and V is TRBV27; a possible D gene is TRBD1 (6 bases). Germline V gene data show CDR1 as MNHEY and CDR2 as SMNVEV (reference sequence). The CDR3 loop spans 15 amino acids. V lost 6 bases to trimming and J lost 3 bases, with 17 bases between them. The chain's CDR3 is CASRGGAIGHTEAFF. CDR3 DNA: TGTGCCAGCAGGGGGGGGGCCATCGGACACACTGAAGCTTTCTTT.